This T cell receptor beta chain emerged from a study of blood T cell repertoires in COVID-19. Looking at the study overall: The United States, Italy and Spain supplied acute and convalescent COVID-19 samples. PBMCs, B-cell-depleted T cells, or T cells were the source of the cDNA or gDNA that made up the material.

In the original workflow: Estimates of nucleated cell counts were drawn from the amplification of reference gene primers. Sequencing used immunoSEQ multiplex PCR; TCRdb keeps in-frame clones, though not all of them. D and trimming come from the DNA, and the V and J calls and clone size come from that table. The table has more than 60,000 clones, about 90% seen once. The CDR3 runs 13 residues. V dropped 4 bases and J dropped 2 bases, with 8 bases sitting between them. CDR1 and CDR2 (germline): MGHRA, YSYEKL. The rearrangement uses TRBV4-1 and TRBJ1-2; D is perhaps TRBD1 (6 bases). The sample comprised peripheral blood. This receptor was identified in a human donor in a cohort sampled during active COVID-19. The CDR3 DNA is TGCGCCAGCAGCCCGACAGGAAACTATGGCTACACCTTC. Residues: CASSPTGNYGYTF.